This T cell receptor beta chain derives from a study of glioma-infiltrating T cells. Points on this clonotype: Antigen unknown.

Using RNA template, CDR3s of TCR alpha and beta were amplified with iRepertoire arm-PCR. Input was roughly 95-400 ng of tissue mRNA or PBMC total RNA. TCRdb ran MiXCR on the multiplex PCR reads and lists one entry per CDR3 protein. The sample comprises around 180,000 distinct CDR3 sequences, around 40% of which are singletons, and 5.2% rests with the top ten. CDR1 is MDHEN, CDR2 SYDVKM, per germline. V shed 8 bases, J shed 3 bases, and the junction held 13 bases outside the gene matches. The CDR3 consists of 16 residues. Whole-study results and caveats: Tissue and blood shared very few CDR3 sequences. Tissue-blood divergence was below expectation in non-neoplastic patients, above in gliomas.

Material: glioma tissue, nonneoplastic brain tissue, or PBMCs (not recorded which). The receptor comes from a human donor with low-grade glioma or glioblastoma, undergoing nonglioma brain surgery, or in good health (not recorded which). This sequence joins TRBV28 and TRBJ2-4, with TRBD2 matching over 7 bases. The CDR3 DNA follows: TGTGCCAGCTTCGGCCAAATCCCGGGAGGCAAAAACATTCAGTACTTC. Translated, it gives CASFGQIPGGKNIQYF.